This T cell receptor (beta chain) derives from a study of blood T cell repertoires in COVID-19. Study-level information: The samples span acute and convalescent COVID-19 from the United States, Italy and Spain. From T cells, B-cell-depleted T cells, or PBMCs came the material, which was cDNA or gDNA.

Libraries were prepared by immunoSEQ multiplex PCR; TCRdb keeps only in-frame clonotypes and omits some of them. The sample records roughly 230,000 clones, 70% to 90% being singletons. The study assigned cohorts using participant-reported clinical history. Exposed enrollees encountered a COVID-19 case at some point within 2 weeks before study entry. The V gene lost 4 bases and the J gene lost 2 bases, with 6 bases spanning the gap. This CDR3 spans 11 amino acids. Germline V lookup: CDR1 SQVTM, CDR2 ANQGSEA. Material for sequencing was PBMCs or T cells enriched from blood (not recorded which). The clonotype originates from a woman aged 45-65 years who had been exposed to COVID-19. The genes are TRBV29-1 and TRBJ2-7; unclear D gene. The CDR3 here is CSVGHPYEQYF. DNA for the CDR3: TGCAGCGTTGGGCACCCCTACGAGCAGTACTTC.